Listed below are T cell receptor beta chains from one sample, sequenced in a study of T cell responses to AZD1222 COVID-19 vaccine. Assay used: immunoSEQ multiplex PCR; TCRdb lists only in-frame clones, some missing. The sample records over 100,000 clones, 80% to 90% being singletons. Sequencing was performed on peripheral blood, taken on day 0 of AZD1222 vaccination. The receptor source for this set is an adult in good health. CDR3s include the opening cysteine and the closing phenylalanine or tryptophan. D genes are given only for firm matches.

V gene	CDR3 length	D gene	J gene	CDR3 protein	CDR3 DNA
TRBV3-1/TRBV3-2	15	TRBD1	TRBJ1-2	CASSLQGASHYGYTF	TGTGCCAGCAGCCTACAGGGGGCCAGTCACTATGGCTACACCTTC
TRBV9	16	NA	TRBJ1-1	CASSVVDRRLNTEAFF	TGTGCCAGCAGCGTAGTTGACAGGAGGTTGAACACTGAAGCTTTCTTT
TRBV6-5	16	NA	TRBJ1-2	CASSSHRTEANYGYTF	TGTGCCAGCAGTTCCCACAGGACGGAAGCTAACTATGGCTACACCTTC
TRBV7-9	14	TRBD1	TRBJ2-7	CASSWDRGIYEQYF	TGTGCCAGCAGTTGGGACAGGGGTATCTACGAGCAGTACTTC
TRBV28	15	TRBD2	TRBJ2-7	CASSLSGKATYEQYF	TGTGCCAGCAGTCTTAGCGGGAAGGCCACCTACGAGCAGTACTTC
TRBV19	17	NA	TRBJ2-6	CASSIRSEPHGANVLTF	TGTGCCAGTAGTATACGGTCTGAGCCGCATGGAGCCAACGTCCTGACTTTC
TRBV9	12	NA	TRBJ2-7	CASSENDREQYF	TGTGCCAGCAGCGAAAACGACAGGGAGCAGTACTTC
TRBV18	15	TRBD1	TRBJ1-1	CASSPDRGKNTEAFF	TGTGCCAGCTCACCAGACAGGGGGAAGAACACTGAAGCTTTCTTT
TRBV11-2	16	TRBD2	TRBJ2-7	CASTNTGPSGTYEQYF	TGTGCCAGCACCAATACCGGGCCTAGCGGAACCTACGAGCAGTACTTC
TRBV28	14	TRBD1	TRBJ2-5	CASSKQGFGETQYF	TGTGCCAGCAGCAAACAGGGGTTCGGGGAGACCCAGTACTTC
TRBV5-1	14	NA	TRBJ2-2	CASTIRANTGELFF	TGCGCCAGCACCATCCGGGCGAACACCGGGGAGCTGTTTTTT
TRBV10-3	12	NA	TRBJ2-2	CAIAGNTGELFF	TGTGCCATCGCGGGGAACACCGGGGAGCTGTTTTTT
TRBV6-4	14	NA	TRBJ2-3	CASSEVPGADTQYF	TGTGCCAGCAGTGAGGTGCCAGGGGCAGATACGCAGTATTTT
TRBV19	15	NA	TRBJ1-6	CASSIDRLYNSPLHF	TGTGCCAGTAGTATCGACAGACTGTATAATTCACCCCTCCACTTT